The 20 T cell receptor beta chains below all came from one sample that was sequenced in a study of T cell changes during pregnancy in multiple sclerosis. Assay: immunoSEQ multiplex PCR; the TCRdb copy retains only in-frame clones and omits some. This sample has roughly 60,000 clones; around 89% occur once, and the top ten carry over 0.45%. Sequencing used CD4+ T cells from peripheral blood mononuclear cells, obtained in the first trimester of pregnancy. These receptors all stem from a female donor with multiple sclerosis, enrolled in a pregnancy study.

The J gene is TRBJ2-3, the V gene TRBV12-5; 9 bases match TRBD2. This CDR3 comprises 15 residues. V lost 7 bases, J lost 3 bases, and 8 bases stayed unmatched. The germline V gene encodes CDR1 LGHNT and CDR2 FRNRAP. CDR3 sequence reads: CASAPGAGGTDTQYF. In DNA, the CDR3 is TGTGCTAGTGCCCCTGGAGCGGGGGGAACAGATACGCAGTATTTT.

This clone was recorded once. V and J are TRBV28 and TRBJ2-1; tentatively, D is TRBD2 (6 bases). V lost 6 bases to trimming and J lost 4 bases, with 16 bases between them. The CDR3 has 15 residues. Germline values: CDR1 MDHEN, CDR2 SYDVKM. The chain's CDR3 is CASRGEEGRYNEQFF. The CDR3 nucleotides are TGTGCCAGCAGGGGGGAGGAGGGGCGGTACAATGAGCAGTTCTTC.

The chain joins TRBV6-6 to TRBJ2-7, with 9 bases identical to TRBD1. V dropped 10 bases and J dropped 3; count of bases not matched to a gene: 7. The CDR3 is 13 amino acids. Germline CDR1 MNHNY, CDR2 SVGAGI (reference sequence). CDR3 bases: TGTGCCATCAGAGGGACAGGGTTCTACGAGCAGTACTTC. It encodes CAIRGTGFYEQYF.

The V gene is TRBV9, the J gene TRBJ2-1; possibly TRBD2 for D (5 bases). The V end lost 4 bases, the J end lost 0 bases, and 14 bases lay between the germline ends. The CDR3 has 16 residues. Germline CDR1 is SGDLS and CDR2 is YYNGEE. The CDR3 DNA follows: TGTGCCAGCAGCATTAACGGGATAAGCTCCTACAATGAGCAGTTCTTC. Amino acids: CASSINGISSYNEQFF.

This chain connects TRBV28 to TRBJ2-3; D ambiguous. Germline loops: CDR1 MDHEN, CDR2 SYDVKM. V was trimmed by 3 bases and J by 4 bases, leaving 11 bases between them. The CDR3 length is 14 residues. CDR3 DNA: TGTGCCAGCAGTTTCCTCCTATTATCAGATACGCAGTATTTT. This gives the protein CASSFLLLSDTQYF.

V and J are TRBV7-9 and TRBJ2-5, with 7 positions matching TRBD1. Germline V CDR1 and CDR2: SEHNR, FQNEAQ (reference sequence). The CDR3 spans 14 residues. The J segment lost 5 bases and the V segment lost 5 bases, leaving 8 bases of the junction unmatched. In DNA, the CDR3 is TGTGCCAGCAGCCGAATGACAGGGATGGAGACCCAGTACTTC. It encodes CASSRMTGMETQYF.

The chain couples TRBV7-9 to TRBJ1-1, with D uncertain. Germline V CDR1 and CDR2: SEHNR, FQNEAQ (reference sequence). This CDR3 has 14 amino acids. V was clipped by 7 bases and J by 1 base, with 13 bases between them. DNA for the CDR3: TGTGCCAGCATGAATCTAGCCGGGAACACTGAAGCTTTCTTT. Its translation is CASMNLAGNTEAFF.

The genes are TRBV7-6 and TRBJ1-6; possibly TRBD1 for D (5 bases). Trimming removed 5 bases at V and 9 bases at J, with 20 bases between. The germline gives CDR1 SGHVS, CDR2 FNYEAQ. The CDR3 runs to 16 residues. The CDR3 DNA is TGTGCCAGCAGCCTAAACCCGGGACTTTCGGGTTCACCCCTCCACTTT. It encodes CASSLNPGLSGSPLHF.

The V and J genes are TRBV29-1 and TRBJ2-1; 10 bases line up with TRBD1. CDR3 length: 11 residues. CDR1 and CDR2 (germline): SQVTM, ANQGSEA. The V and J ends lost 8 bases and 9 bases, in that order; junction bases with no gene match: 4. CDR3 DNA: TGCAGCTCGGGACAGGGGATTGAGCAGTTCTTC. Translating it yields CSSGQGIEQFF.

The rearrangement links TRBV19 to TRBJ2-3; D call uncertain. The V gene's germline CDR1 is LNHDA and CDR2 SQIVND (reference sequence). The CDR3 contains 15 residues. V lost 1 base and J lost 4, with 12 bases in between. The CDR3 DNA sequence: TGTGCCAGTAGTATAGGACGGGTTTTAGCAGATACGCAGTATTTT. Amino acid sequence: CASSIGRVLADTQYF.

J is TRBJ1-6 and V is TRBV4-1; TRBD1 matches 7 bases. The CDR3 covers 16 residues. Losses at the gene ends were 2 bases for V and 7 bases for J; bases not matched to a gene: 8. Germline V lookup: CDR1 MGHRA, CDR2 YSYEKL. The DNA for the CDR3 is TGCGCCAGCAGCCAACATGAGACAGGGAACAATTCACCCCTCCACTTT. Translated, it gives CASSQHETGNNSPLHF.

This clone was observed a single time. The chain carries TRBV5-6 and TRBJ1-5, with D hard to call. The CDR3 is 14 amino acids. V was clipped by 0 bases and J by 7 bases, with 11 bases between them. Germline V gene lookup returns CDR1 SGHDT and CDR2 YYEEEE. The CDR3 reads CASSLERSGQPQHF. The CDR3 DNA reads TGTGCCAGCAGCTTGGAGCGTTCGGGGCAGCCCCAGCATTTT.

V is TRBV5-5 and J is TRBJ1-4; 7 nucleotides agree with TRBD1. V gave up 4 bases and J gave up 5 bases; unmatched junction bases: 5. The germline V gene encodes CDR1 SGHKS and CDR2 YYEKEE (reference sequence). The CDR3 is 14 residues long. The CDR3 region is CASSPQQGNEKLFF. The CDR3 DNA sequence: TGTGCCAGCAGCCCACAACAGGGGAATGAAAAACTGTTTTTT.

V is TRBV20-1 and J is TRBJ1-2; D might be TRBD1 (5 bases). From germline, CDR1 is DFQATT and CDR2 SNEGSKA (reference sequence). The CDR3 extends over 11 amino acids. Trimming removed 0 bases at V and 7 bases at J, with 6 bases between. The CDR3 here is CSARDRAGYTF. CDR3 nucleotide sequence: TGCAGTGCTAGAGACAGGGCTGGCTACACCTTC.

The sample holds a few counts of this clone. This CDR3 reads CASSPTGSYGYTF. For the CDR3, the DNA is TGTGCCAGCAGCCCTACAGGTTCGTATGGCTACACCTTC. The chain uses TRBV9 and TRBJ1-2; a weak D match, TRBD1 (5 bases). The CDR3 covers 13 residues. The germline V gene has CDR1 SGDLS and CDR2 YYNGEE. With 4 bases removed from V and 5 bases from J, the gap between germline ends came to 12 bases.

The CDR3 nucleotides read TGTGCCAGCAGCCTAAAAGACCAGGGGTCGGGAAACACCATATATTTT. Its protein is CASSLKDQGSGNTIYF. The rearrangement uses TRBV16 and TRBJ1-3; a possible D gene is TRBD1 (6 bases). The CDR3 contains 16 residues. Germline values: CDR1 KGHSY, CDR2 FQNENV. Trimming stripped 4 bases from V and 4 bases from J, with 17 bases between.

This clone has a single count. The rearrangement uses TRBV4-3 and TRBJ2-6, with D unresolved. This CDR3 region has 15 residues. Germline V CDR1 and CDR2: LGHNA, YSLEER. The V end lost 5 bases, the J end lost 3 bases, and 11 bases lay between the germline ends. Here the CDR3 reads CASSSPRGGANVLTF. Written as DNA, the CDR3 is TGCGCCAGCAGCTCCCCGCGTGGTGGGGCCAACGTCCTGACTTTC.

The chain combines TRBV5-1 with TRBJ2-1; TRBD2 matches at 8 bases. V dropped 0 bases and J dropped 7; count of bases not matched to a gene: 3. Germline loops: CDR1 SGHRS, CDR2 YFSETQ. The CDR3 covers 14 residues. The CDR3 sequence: CASSLEPSGNEQFF. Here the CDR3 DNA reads TGCGCCAGCAGCTTGGAGCCTAGCGGGAATGAGCAGTTCTTC.

The CDR3 spells CASSPSGTGELFF. DNA of the CDR3: TGTGCCAGCAGCCCGAGTGGCACCGGGGAGCTGTTTTTT. The chain is built from TRBV7-8 and TRBJ2-2; D remains unclear. Per germline, CDR1 SGHVS and CDR2 FQNEAQ. The V gene lost 5 bases and the J gene lost 4 bases, with 8 bases spanning the gap. This CDR3 region has 13 residues.

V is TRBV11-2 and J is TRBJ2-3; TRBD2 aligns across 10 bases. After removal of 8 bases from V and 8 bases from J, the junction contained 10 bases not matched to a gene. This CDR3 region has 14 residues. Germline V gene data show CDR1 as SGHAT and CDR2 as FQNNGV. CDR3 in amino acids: CASSEAGGPSTQYF. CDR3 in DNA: TGTGCCAGCTCGGAAGCGGGGGGGCCTAGTACGCAGTATTTT.